These T cell receptor beta chains were read from a single sample in a study of cytomegalovirus exposure and HLA in healthy donors. Using immunoSEQ multiplex PCR, the repertoire was profiled, and TCRdb retains in-frame clones only, with some absent. Of around 100,000 clones listed, around 70% were seen once; the top ten hold around 3.9%. The sequenced sample consisted of PBMCs. Receptors originate from a woman in her forties in good health and CMV-seropositive. The CDR3 runs from the conserved cysteine through the conserved F or W. Each record gives: J gene, clone size, V gene, D gene, CDR3 protein, CDR3 DNA. D genes are given only for firm matches. Not every row has a clone size; where given, it reads once, few, many or a size class.

J gene: TRBJ1-5
clone size: few
V gene: TRBV19
D gene: NA
CDR3 protein: CASSIRQSGNQPQHF
CDR3 DNA: TGTGCCAGTAGTATCAGGCAGTCGGGCAATCAGCCCCAGCATTTT

J gene: TRBJ2-7
clone size: NA
V gene: TRBV5-1
D gene: NA
CDR3 protein: CASSLVRGTYEQYF
CDR3 DNA: TGCGCCAGCAGCTTGGTCAGGGGGACTTACGAGCAGTACTTC

J gene: TRBJ2-6
clone size: NA
V gene: TRBV2
D gene: TRBD1
CDR3 protein: CAYTNRDRESGANVLTF
CDR3 DNA: TGTGCCTATACTAACCGGGACAGGGAATCTGGGGCCAACGTCCTGACTTTC

J gene: TRBJ2-5
clone size: NA
V gene: TRBV7-6
D gene: TRBD2
CDR3 protein: CASSLSGTSGETQYF
CDR3 DNA: TGTGCCAGCAGCTTATCAGGGACTAGCGGGGAGACCCAGTACTTC

J gene: TRBJ2-7
clone size: NA
V gene: TRBV6-5
D gene: NA
CDR3 protein: CASSYSTRSDYEQYF
CDR3 DNA: TGTGCCAGCAGTTACTCTACCCGGAGCGACTACGAGCAGTACTTC

J gene: TRBJ1-2
clone size: NA
V gene: TRBV5-4
D gene: NA
CDR3 protein: CASSLGDTFRYTF
CDR3 DNA: TGTGCCAGCAGCTTGGGGGACACTTTTCGCTACACCTTC

J gene: TRBJ2-3
clone size: NA
V gene: TRBV30
D gene: NA
CDR3 protein: CAWSTRFGTDTQYF
CDR3 DNA: TGTGCCTGGAGTACTAGGTTCGGGACAGATACGCAGTATTTT

J gene: TRBJ2-5
clone size: NA
V gene: TRBV11-3
D gene: NA
CDR3 protein: CASSLDERERETQYF
CDR3 DNA: TGTGCCAGCAGCTTAGATGAGCGTGAGAGAGAGACCCAGTACTTC

J gene: TRBJ2-5
clone size: NA
V gene: TRBV5-1
D gene: TRBD1
CDR3 protein: CASSWDRVKETQYF
CDR3 DNA: TGCGCCAGCAGCTGGGACAGGGTCAAAGAGACCCAGTACTTC

J gene: TRBJ1-1
clone size: NA
V gene: TRBV19
D gene: NA
CDR3 protein: CASSPRTGLTRNTEAFF
CDR3 DNA: TGTGCCAGTAGCCCTCGTACAGGGTTGACAAGGAACACTGAAGCTTTCTTT

J gene: TRBJ2-3
clone size: NA
V gene: TRBV2
D gene: NA
CDR3 protein: CASRGAADTQYF
CDR3 DNA: TGTGCCAGCAGAGGTGCGGCAGATACGCAGTATTTT

J gene: TRBJ1-1
clone size: NA
V gene: TRBV2
D gene: TRBD1
CDR3 protein: CASSLDRGGTEAFF
CDR3 DNA: TGTGCCAGCAGCCTAGACAGGGGAGGAACTGAAGCTTTCTTT

J gene: TRBJ2-2
clone size: NA
V gene: TRBV29-1
D gene: NA
CDR3 protein: CSVGGQSNTGELFF
CDR3 DNA: TGCAGCGTTGGCGGGCAGTCGAACACCGGGGAGCTGTTTTTT

J gene: TRBJ2-1
clone size: NA
V gene: TRBV7-6
D gene: TRBD2
CDR3 protein: CASSLGLAGDYNEQFF
CDR3 DNA: TGTGCCAGCAGCTTAGGGCTAGCGGGAGACTACAATGAGCAGTTCTTC

J gene: TRBJ2-1
clone size: few
V gene: TRBV9
D gene: TRBD2
CDR3 protein: CASSDPWEGGPGQRNEQFF
CDR3 DNA: TGTGCCAGCAGCGACCCTTGGGAGGGAGGGCCAGGGCAGCGAAATGAGCAGTTCTTC

J gene: TRBJ2-5
clone size: NA
V gene: TRBV4-2
D gene: TRBD1
CDR3 protein: CASSQVTTGRETQYF
CDR3 DNA: TGTGCCAGCAGCCAAGTTACGACAGGGCGAGAGACCCAGTACTTC

J gene: TRBJ2-4
clone size: NA
V gene: TRBV7-2
D gene: NA
CDR3 protein: CASSLESGRAKNIQYF
CDR3 DNA: TGTGCCAGCAGCTTAGAAAGCGGGCGAGCCAAAAACATTCAGTACTTC

J gene: TRBJ1-2
clone size: NA
V gene: TRBV9
D gene: NA
CDR3 protein: CASSETGYSYGYTF
CDR3 DNA: TGTGCCAGCAGCGAAACAGGGTACAGCTATGGCTACACCTTC

J gene: TRBJ1-5
clone size: NA
V gene: TRBV5-1
D gene: NA
CDR3 protein: CASSLEQGGQPQHF
CDR3 DNA: TGCGCCAGCAGCTTGGAACAGGGCGGTCAGCCCCAGCATTTT

J gene: TRBJ2-5
clone size: few
V gene: TRBV10-3
D gene: TRBD1
CDR3 protein: CAIRGTGQGETQYF
CDR3 DNA: TGTGCCATCAGGGGGACAGGGCAGGGAGAGACCCAGTACTTC

J gene: TRBJ2-3
clone size: NA
V gene: TRBV28
D gene: NA
CDR3 protein: CASSLKLASKQYF
CDR3 DNA: TGTGCCAGCAGTTTAAAACTAGCAAGTAAGCAGTATTTT

J gene: TRBJ1-5
clone size: NA
V gene: TRBV30
D gene: NA
CDR3 protein: CAWSVPIAYSNQPQHF
CDR3 DNA: TGTGCCTGGAGTGTACCCATAGCTTATAGCAATCAGCCCCAGCATTTT

J gene: TRBJ2-2
clone size: NA
V gene: TRBV27
D gene: TRBD1
CDR3 protein: CASSPPGQGNTGELFF
CDR3 DNA: TGTGCCAGCAGTCCCCCCGGACAGGGGAACACCGGGGAGCTGTTTTTT

J gene: TRBJ2-1
clone size: NA
V gene: TRBV13
D gene: NA
CDR3 protein: CASSTRGAYNEQFF
CDR3 DNA: TGTGCCAGCAGCACCCGGGGAGCCTACAATGAGCAGTTCTTC

J gene: TRBJ1-4
clone size: NA
V gene: TRBV2
D gene: NA
CDR3 protein: CASSGRLPGYEKLFF
CDR3 DNA: TGTGCCAGCAGTGGCAGGCTCCCGGGGTATGAAAAACTGTTTTTT

J gene: TRBJ2-7
clone size: NA
V gene: TRBV20-1
D gene: NA
CDR3 protein: CSAPGTYEQYF
CDR3 DNA: TGCAGTGCCCCGGGGACCTACGAGCAGTACTTC

J gene: TRBJ2-7
clone size: NA
V gene: TRBV6-5
D gene: TRBD1
CDR3 protein: CASSLDRGSDEQYF
CDR3 DNA: TGTGCCAGCAGTTTAGACAGGGGGAGCGACGAGCAGTACTTC

J gene: TRBJ1-2
clone size: NA
V gene: TRBV7-9
D gene: NA
CDR3 protein: CASSLGGIGYTF
CDR3 DNA: TGTGCCAGCAGCTTAGGAGGGATCGGCTACACCTTC

J gene: TRBJ2-3
clone size: NA
V gene: TRBV28
D gene: TRBD1
CDR3 protein: CASSLARGLDGTDTQYF
CDR3 DNA: TGTGCCAGCAGTTTAGCCAGGGGGCTGGACGGCACAGATACGCAGTATTTT